The source of this T cell receptor (beta chain) is a study of identical twins. Each CDR3 protein is one row after TCRdb ran MiXCR on the 5' RACE reads. This sample has 410,000 or so distinct CDR3 sequences; approximately 18% occur once, and the top ten carry roughly 12%. Study findings and constraints: Where out-of-frame alpha sequences were twin-shared, they showed excess low generation probability. There were fewer insertions in abundant cord blood beta clonotypes, but memory repertoires showed no such pattern. Findings came from cross-sectional statistics, without long-term follow-up of donors.

From germline, CDR1 is SGHRS and CDR2 YFSETQ. V was clipped by 4 bases and J by 3 bases, with 10 bases between them. This CDR3 comprises 14 residues. On this clonotype itself: Its antigen remains unidentified.

The rearrangement links TRBV5-1 to TRBJ2-2, with D possibly called TRBD1 or TRBD2 (6 bases each). Specimen: naive T cells sorted from blood. This clonotype originated in a man aged 45-65 years in good health. The CDR3 DNA sequence: TGCGCCAGCAGCCCGGGGGCCGACACCGGGGAGCTGTTTTTT. It is translated as CASSPGADTGELFF.